A single sample gave rise to the 24 T cell receptor beta chains below, sequenced in a study of cytomegalovirus exposure and HLA in healthy donors. The PCR contained 60 Vbeta and 13 Jbeta primers. Profiled with immunoSEQ multiplex PCR; TCRdb holds only in-frame clones, not every one. The table has about 120,000 clones, approximately 72% seen once. What was sequenced was PBMCs. These receptors all stem from a man aged 18-30 years in good health and CMV-seronegative.

This clone was found a few times. V gene TRBV14 combines with J gene TRBJ1-3; D gene uncertain. Germline-derived CDR1 and CDR2 are SGHDN and FVKESK. CDR3 length: 15 residues. V lost 5 bases to trimming and J lost 2 bases, with 13 bases between them. The DNA of the CDR3 is TGTGCCAGCAGCTTGCGGGAAGGGCCTGGAAACACCATATATTTT. Protein sequence: CASSLREGPGNTIYF.

The CDR3 nucleotides are TGTGCCAGCAGCAAGCCCCGGTGGGGGAGGACTTCCTACGAGCAGTACTTC. Residues: CASSKPRWGRTSYEQYF. The chain is built from TRBV21-1 and TRBJ2-7; TRBD2 reflects the table's D call only, with no check against the DNA. TRBV21-1 is listed as a pseudogene. The CDR3 spans 17 residues.

The J gene is TRBJ2-5, the V gene TRBV18; perhaps TRBD2 as D (5 bases). CDR3 length: 13 amino acids. CDR1 KGHSH and CDR2 LQKENI come from the germline V gene. The ends were cut back, 6 bases at V and 0 bases at J, with 8 bases in the middle. The CDR3 sequence: CASSPGNQETQYF. The CDR3 bases are TGTGCCAGCTCTCCCGGGAACCAAGAGACCCAGTACTTC.

This clone was seen a single time. The chain is built from TRBV10-3 and TRBJ2-2; 10 bases match TRBD2. Trimming removed 4 bases from V and 5 bases from J; junction bases left unmatched: 1. This CDR3 has 14 amino acids. From germline, CDR1 is ENHRY and CDR2 SYGVKD. CDR3 sequence (DNA): TGTGCCATCAGTGCGACTAGCGGGACCGGGGAGCTGTTTTTT. Amino acid sequence: CAISATSGTGELFF.

J is TRBJ1-1 and V is TRBV18; D gene unclear. The CDR3 has 13 residues. The germline V gene encodes CDR1 KGHSH and CDR2 LQKENI. Trimming removed 2 bases at V and 4 bases at J, with 8 bases between. The CDR3 spells CASSPSVSTEAFF. The DNA for the CDR3 is TGTGCCAGCTCACCATCGGTTTCCACTGAAGCTTTCTTT.

The rearrangement uses TRBV7-9 and TRBJ2-1; TRBD2 matches 11 bases. The CDR3 is 17 amino acids. With V trimmed by 1 base and J by 7 bases, 9 bases remained unmatched. CDR1 SEHNR and CDR2 FQNEAQ come from the germline V gene (reference sequence). CDR3 in amino acids: CASSLVAGGIWVNEQFF. CDR3 sequence (DNA): TGTGCCAGCAGCTTAGTAGCGGGAGGGATTTGGGTTAATGAGCAGTTCTTC.

The V and J genes are TRBV29-1 and TRBJ2-7; 8 bases fit TRBD2. Germline CDR1 is SQVTM and CDR2 is ANQGSEA. The CDR3 totals 14 residues. Trimming took 6 bases from V and 6 from J; bases not matched to a gene: 13. The CDR3 spells CSVSERGSVFEQYF. The CDR3 nucleotides read TGCAGCGTATCAGAGCGGGGGAGTGTCTTCGAGCAGTACTTC.

The rearrangement uses TRBV5-8 and TRBJ1-5; D remains unclear. V was trimmed by 5 bases and J by 4 bases, leaving 13 bases between them. CDR3 size: 14 residues. Germline lookup yields CDR1 SGHTS and CDR2 YDEGEE. The CDR3 region is CASRLPGLNQPQHF. The CDR3 coding sequence is TGTGCCAGCAGACTTCCGGGTTTAAATCAGCCCCAGCATTTT.

The sample holds a few counts of this clone. V gene TRBV5-8 combines with J gene TRBJ1-4; 7 bases match TRBD1. The CDR3 has 15 amino acids. V lost 1 base to trimming and J lost 7 bases; unmatched junction nucleotides: 7. Germline V gives CDR1 SGHTS, CDR2 YDEGEE. CDR3 coding DNA: TGTGCCAGCAGCTTGTTGGGCAGGGGGTTTGAAAAACTGTTTTTT. The encoded protein is CASSLLGRGFEKLFF. The full variable domain, with the rest looked up from reference TRBV5-8 and TRBJ1-4, is EAGVTQSPTHLIKTRGQQATLRCSPISGHTSVYWYQQALGLGLQFLLWYDEGEERNRGNFPPRFSGRQFPNYSSELNVNALELEDSALYLCASSLLGRGFEKLFFGSGTQLSVL.

The rearrangement links TRBV9 to TRBJ1-3; no clear D gene. Per the germline V gene, CDR1 is SGDLS and CDR2 is YYNGEE. This CDR3 is 14 amino acids long. V was clipped by 0 bases and J by 4 bases, with 8 bases between them. As DNA, the CDR3 is TGTGCCAGCAGCGTAGAAAATGGCGGAAACACCATATATTTT. Its protein is CASSVENGGNTIYF.

This clone was picked up a small number of times. The rearrangement uses TRBV6-1 and TRBJ2-2; the match to TRBD1 covers 8 bases. Germline CDR1 reads MNHNS; CDR2 reads SASEGT. CDR3 length equals 15 residues. V trimming: 5 bases; J trimming: 3 bases; junction bases outside the gene matches: 5. The CDR3 DNA follows: TGTGCCAGCAGTTCCGGACAGGGCTACACCGGGGAGCTGTTTTTT. Protein: CASSSGQGYTGELFF.

This clone was seen only a few times. This sample also contains other DNA sequences that code for the same CDR3. The chain has TRBV7-2 and TRBJ2-5; D gene unclear. Trimming stripped 4 bases from V and 2 bases from J, with 2 bases between. The CDR3 totals 11 residues. Germline V gives CDR1 SGHTA, CDR2 FQGNSA. In nucleotides, the CDR3 is TGTGCCAGCAGCTCTCAAGAGACCCAGTACTTC. Protein sequence: CASSSQETQYF.

V is TRBV10-3 and J is TRBJ2-5; D may be TRBD2 (5 bases). Trimming stripped 0 bases from V and 2 bases from J, with 13 bases between. The CDR3 sequence is 16 residues long. The germline CDR1 and CDR2 sequences are ENHRY and SYGVKD. CDR3 sequence: CAISESTSGKQETQYF. CDR3 nucleotides: TGTGCCATCAGTGAGTCCACGAGCGGAAAACAAGAGACCCAGTACTTC.

This clone was observed a few times. The rearrangement joins TRBV2 to TRBJ2-5, with a tentative D call TRBD1 (6 bases). The CDR3 contains 13 residues. Trimming removed 4 bases from V and 4 bases from J, with 10 bases in between. Germline V gene sequence: CDR1 SNHLY, CDR2 FYNNEI. The CDR3 DNA reads TGTGCCAGCAGTGTTGGCAGGGGAGAGACCCAGTACTTC. Translating it yields CASSVGRGETQYF.

In its sample, this clone was seen a few times. This chain links TRBV30 with TRBJ1-3; 7 positions agree with TRBD1. Germline CDR1 is GTSNPN and CDR2 is SVGIG (reference sequence). V lost 7 bases, J lost 2 bases, and 8 bases stayed unmatched. The CDR3 spans 14 residues. This chain's CDR3 is CASQSDRAGNTIYF. Here the CDR3 DNA reads TGTGCCTCGCAGAGCGACAGGGCTGGAAACACCATATATTTT.

V is TRBV27 and J is TRBJ2-7; tentatively, D is TRBD2 (8 bases). Germline assignment: CDR1 MNHEY and CDR2 SMNVEV (reference sequence). The CDR3 loop spans 14 amino acids. V was cut by 8 bases and J by 7 bases, with 21 bases left in between. CDR3 in amino acids: CASRAAGDSTEQYF. The CDR3 region has the DNA TGTGCCAGCCGAGCAGCGGGGGACAGCACGGAGCAGTACTTC.

This clone was observed a single time. The CDR3 sequence: CASRAGTNTYEQYF. In nucleotides, the CDR3 is TGTGCCAGTAGGGCCGGGACTAACACCTACGAGCAGTACTTC. This chain uses TRBV19 with TRBJ2-7; 7 bases agree with TRBD2. The CDR3 contains 14 residues. With 6 bases clipped from V and 2 bases from J, the junction kept 7 bases outside the gene matches. Germline CDR1 is LNHDA and CDR2 is SQIVND (reference sequence). Based on the CDR3 plus reference TRBV19 and TRBJ2-7, the full variable domain is DGGITQSPKYLFRKEGQNVTLSCEQNLNHDAMYWYRQDPGQGLRLIYYSQIVNDFQKGDIAEGYSVSREKKESFPLTVTSAQKNPTAFYLCASRAGTNTYEQYFGPGTRLTVT.

This chain uses TRBV7-9 with TRBJ2-5, with TRBD2 matching 7 bases. This CDR3 region has 16 residues. Trimming at V came to 5 bases and at J to 2 bases, leaving 11 bases not matched to a gene. Germline V gives CDR1 SEHNR, CDR2 FQNEAQ (reference sequence). CDR3 sequence reads: CASSPRWEGPQETQYF. The CDR3 DNA is TGTGCCAGCAGCCCCCGTTGGGAGGGCCCTCAAGAGACCCAGTACTTC.

The chain couples TRBV13 to TRBJ2-3, with D perhaps TRBD2 (6 bases). Trimming pared 5 bases from V and 0 bases from J, leaving 21 bases between. CDR3 size: 18 residues. Per the germline V gene, CDR1 is PRHDT and CDR2 is FYEKMQ (reference sequence). CDR3 sequence (DNA): TGTGCCAGCAGCCTAGCCCGGTGGGAGGCTGAGAGCACAGATACGCAGTATTTT. Residues: CASSLARWEAESTDTQYF. The variable domain in full, completed from reference TRBV13 and TRBJ2-3, reads AAGVIQSPRHLIKEKRETATLKCYPIPRHDTVYWYQQGPGQDPQFLISFYEKMQSDKGSIPDRFSAQQFSDYHSELNMSSLELGDSALYFCASSLARWEAESTDTQYFGPGTRLTVL.

This rearrangement joins TRBV29-1 to TRBJ1-4; TRBD1 matches at 10 bases. V lost 5 bases and J lost 5; bases outside the gene matches: 2. This CDR3 has 13 residues. Per the germline V gene, CDR1 is SQVTM and CDR2 is ANQGSEA. This CDR3 reads CSVMGQGNEKLFF. CDR3 in DNA: TGCAGCGTTATGGGACAGGGGAATGAAAAACTGTTTTTT.

This clone was seen a handful of times. The V and J genes are TRBV2 and TRBJ2-3; 7 bases align to TRBD2. This CDR3 is 15 amino acids long. Germline V gene sequence: CDR1 SNHLY, CDR2 FYNNEI. After removal of 7 bases from V and 3 bases from J, the junction contained 10 bases not matched to a gene. CDR3 loop: CASNGEAGATDTQYF. For the CDR3, the DNA is TGTGCCAGCAATGGGGAGGCGGGAGCAACAGATACGCAGTATTTT.

The chain uses TRBV7-9 and TRBJ1-1, with D uncertain. The CDR3 is made up of 15 amino acids. V was shortened by 6 bases and J by 4 bases, with 18 bases between the two germline ends. The germline CDR1 and CDR2 sequences are SEHNR and FQNEAQ (reference sequence). The CDR3: CASRTPQVGVTEAFF. As DNA, the CDR3 is TGTGCCAGCAGAACGCCCCAGGTCGGGGTCACTGAAGCTTTCTTT.

This chain uses TRBV5-1 with TRBJ2-5; D is perhaps TRBD1 (5 bases). Trimming cost V 3 bases and J 1 base, with 16 bases left between them. CDR1 is SGHRS and CDR2 is YFSETQ in the germline V gene. The CDR3 has 16 residues. The CDR3 spells CASSYQGFSAQETQYF. Here the CDR3 DNA reads TGCGCCAGCAGCTACCAGGGTTTCAGCGCCCAAGAGACCCAGTACTTC.

The chain joins TRBV7-7 to TRBJ2-3; 11 bases are shared with TRBD2. Germline assignment: CDR1 SSHAT and CDR2 FNYEAQ (reference sequence). The CDR3 length is 15 residues. V gave up 5 bases and J gave up 3 bases; unmatched junction bases: 4. The CDR3 region is CASSPTSGRTDTQYF. The CDR3, as DNA: TGTGCCAGCAGCCCTACTAGCGGGAGAACAGATACGCAGTATTTT.